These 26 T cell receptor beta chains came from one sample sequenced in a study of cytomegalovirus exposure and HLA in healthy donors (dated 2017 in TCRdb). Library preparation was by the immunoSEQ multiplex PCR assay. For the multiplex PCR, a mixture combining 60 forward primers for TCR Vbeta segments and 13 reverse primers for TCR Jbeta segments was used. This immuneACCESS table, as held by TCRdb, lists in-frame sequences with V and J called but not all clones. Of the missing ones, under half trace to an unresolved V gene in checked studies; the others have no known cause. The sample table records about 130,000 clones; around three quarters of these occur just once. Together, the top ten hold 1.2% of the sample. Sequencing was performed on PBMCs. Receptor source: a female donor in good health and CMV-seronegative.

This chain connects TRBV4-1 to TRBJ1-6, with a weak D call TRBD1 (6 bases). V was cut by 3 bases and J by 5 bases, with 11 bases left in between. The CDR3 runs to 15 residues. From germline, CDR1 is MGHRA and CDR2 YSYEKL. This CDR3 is CASSQITGNNSPLHF. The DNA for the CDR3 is TGCGCCAGCAGCCAGATTACAGGGAATAATTCACCCCTCCACTTT.

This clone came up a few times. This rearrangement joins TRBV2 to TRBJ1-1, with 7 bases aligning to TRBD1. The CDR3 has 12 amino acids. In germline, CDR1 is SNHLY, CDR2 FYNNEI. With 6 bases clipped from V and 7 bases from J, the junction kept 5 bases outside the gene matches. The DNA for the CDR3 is TGTGCCAGCAGAGAGGGGGCTGGTGAAGCTTTCTTT. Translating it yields CASREGAGEAFF.

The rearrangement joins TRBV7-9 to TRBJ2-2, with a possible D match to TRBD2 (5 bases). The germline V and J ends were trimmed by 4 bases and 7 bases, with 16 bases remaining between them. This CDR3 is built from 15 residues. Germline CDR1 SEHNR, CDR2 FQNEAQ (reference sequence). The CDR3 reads CASSWLRGKDGELFF. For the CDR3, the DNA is TGTGCCAGCAGCTGGCTCCGGGGAAAGGACGGGGAGCTGTTTTTT.

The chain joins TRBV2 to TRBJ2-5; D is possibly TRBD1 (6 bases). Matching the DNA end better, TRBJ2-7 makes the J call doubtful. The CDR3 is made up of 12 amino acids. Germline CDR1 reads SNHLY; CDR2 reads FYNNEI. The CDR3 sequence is CASSAQGYEQYF. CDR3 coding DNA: TGTGCCAGCAGCGCACAGGGTTACGAGCAGTACTTC.

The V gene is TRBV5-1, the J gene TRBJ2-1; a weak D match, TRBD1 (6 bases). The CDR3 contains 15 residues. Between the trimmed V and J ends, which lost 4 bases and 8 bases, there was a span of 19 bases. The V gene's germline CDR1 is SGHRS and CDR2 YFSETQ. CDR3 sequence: CASSLTGQFNDEQFF. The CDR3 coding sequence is TGCGCCAGCAGCCTTACCGGACAGTTTAACGATGAGCAGTTCTTC. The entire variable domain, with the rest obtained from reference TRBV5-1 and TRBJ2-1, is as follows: KAGVTQTPRYLIKTRGQQVTLSCSPISGHRSVSWYQQTPGQGLQFLFEYFSETQRNKGNFPGRFSGRQFSNSRSEMNVSTLELGDSALYLCASSLTGQFNDEQFFGPGTRLTVL.

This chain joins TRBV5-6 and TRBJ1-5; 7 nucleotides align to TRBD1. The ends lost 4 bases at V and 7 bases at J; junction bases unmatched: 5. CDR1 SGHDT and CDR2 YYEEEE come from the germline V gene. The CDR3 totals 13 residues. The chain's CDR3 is CASSRRGLQPQHF. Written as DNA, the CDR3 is TGTGCCAGCAGCCGCAGGGGGTTACAGCCCCAGCATTTT.

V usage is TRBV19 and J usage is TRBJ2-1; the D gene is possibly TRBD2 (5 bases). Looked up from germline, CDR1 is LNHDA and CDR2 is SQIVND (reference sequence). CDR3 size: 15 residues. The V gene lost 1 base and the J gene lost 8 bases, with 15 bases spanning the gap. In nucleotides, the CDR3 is TGTGCCAGTAGTATAGCCCCGGGCGGGTTCTATGAGCAGTTCTTC. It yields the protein CASSIAPGGFYEQFF.

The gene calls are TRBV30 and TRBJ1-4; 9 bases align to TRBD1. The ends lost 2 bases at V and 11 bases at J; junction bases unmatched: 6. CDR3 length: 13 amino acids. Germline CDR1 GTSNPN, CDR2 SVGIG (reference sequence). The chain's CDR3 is CAWSTGGAGKLFF. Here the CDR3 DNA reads TGTGCCTGGAGTACAGGGGGCGCGGGGAAACTGTTTTTT. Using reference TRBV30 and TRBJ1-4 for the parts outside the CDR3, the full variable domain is SQTIHQWPATLVQPVGSPLSLECTVEGTSNPNLYWYRQAAGRGLQLLFYSVGIGQISSEVPQNLSASRPQDRQFILSSKKLLLSDSGFYLCAWSTGGAGKLFFGSGTQLSVL.

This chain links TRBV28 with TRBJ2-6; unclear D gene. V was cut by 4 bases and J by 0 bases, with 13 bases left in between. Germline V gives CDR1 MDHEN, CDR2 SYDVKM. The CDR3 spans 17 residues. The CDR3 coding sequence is TGTGCCAGCAGTTATCACGGGTCCTCCTCTGGGGCCAACGTCCTGACTTTC. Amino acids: CASSYHGSSSGANVLTF.

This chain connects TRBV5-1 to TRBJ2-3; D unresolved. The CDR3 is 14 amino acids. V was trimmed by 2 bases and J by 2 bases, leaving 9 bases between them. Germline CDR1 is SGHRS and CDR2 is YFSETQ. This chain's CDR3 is CASSFRLYTDTQYF. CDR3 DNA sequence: TGCGCCAGCAGCTTCAGACTGTACACAGATACGCAGTATTTT.

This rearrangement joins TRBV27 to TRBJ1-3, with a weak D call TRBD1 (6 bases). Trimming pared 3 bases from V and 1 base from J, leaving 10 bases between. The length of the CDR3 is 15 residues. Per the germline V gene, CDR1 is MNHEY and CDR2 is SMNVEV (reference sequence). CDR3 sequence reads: CASSFTGSSGNTIYF. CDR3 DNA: TGTGCCAGCAGTTTCACAGGGTCTTCTGGAAACACCATATATTTT.

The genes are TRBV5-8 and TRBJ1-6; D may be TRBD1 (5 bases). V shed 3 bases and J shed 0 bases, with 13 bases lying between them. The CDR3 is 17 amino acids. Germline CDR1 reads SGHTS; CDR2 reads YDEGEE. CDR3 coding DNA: TGTGCCAGCAGCTCCTCACAGGAGAGCTCCTATAATTCACCCCTCCACTTT. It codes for CASSSSQESSYNSPLHF.

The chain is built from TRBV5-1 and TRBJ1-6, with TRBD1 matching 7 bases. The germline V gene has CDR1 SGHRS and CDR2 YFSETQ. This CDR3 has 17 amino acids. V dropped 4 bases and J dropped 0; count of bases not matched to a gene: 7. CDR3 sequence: CASSVTGTSSYNSPLHF. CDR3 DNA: TGCGCCAGCAGCGTGACAGGGACGAGCTCCTATAATTCACCCCTCCACTTT.

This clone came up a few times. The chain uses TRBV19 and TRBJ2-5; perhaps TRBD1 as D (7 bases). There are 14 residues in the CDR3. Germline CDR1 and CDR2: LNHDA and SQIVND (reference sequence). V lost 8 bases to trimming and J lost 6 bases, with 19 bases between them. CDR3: CASQGVDGGKTQYF. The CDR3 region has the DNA TGTGCCAGTCAGGGGGTAGACGGAGGGAAGACCCAGTACTTC.

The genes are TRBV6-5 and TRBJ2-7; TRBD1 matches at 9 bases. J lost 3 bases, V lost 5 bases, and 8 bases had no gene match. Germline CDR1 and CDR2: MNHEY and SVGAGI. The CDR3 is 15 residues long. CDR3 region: CASSPRQGVGYEQYF. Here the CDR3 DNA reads TGTGCCAGCAGTCCGAGACAGGGGGTTGGCTACGAGCAGTACTTC.

This CDR3 is CASSFGLAGGLNEQFF. CDR3 sequence (DNA): TGTGCCAGCAGCTTTGGGCTAGCGGGAGGGTTAAATGAGCAGTTCTTC. The chain recombines TRBV5-6 with TRBJ2-1; 12 bases align to TRBD2. V was clipped by 2 bases and J by 7 bases; unmatched bases: 7. The CDR3 runs 16 residues. The germline gives CDR1 SGHDT, CDR2 YYEEEE. The full variable domain, its missing parts supplied by reference TRBV5-6 and TRBJ2-1, is DAGVTQSPTHLIKTRGQQVTLRCSPKSGHDTVSWYQQALGQGPQFIFQYYEEEERQRGNFPDRFSGHQFPNYSSELNVNALLLGDSALYLCASSFGLAGGLNEQFFGPGTRLTVL.

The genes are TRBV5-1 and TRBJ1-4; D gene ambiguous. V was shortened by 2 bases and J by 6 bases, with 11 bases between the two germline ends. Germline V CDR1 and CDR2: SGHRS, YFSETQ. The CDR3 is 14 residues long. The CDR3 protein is CASSFGSVDEKLFF. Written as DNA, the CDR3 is TGCGCCAGCAGCTTCGGGAGTGTGGATGAAAAACTGTTTTTT.

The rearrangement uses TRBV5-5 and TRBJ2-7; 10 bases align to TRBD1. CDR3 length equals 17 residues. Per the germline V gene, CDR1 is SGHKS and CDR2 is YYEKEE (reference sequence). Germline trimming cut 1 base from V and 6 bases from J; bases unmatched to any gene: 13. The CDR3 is CASSLRGRDRGISEQYF. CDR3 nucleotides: TGTGCCAGCAGCTTGAGGGGGCGGGACAGGGGTATCTCCGAGCAGTACTTC.

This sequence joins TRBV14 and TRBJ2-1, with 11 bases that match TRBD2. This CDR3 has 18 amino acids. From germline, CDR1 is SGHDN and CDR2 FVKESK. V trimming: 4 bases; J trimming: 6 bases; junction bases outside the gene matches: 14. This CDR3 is CASSPTSGRTRGLNEQFF. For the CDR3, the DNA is TGTGCCAGCAGCCCTACTAGCGGGAGAACCCGAGGCCTCAATGAGCAGTTCTTC.

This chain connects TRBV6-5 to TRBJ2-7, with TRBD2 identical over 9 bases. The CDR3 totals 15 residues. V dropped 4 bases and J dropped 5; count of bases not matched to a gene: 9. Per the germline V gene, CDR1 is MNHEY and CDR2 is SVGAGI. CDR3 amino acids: CASSSPGLAAHEQYF. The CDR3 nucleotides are TGTGCCAGCAGTTCCCCGGGACTAGCCGCTCACGAGCAGTACTTC.

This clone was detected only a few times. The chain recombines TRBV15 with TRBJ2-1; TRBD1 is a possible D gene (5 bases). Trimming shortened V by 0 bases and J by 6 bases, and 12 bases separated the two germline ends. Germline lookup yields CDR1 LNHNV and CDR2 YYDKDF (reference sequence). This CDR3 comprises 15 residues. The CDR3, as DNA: TGTGCCACCAGCAGAGATAGGGGAAGGATCAATGAGCAGTTCTTC. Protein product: CATSRDRGRINEQFF.

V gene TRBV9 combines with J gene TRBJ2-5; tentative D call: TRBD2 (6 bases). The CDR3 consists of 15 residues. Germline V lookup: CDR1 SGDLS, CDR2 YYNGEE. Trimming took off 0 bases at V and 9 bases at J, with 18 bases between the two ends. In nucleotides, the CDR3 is TGTGCCAGCAGCGTAGGCCTAGGTTCAAGGGAGGCCCAGTACTTC. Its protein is CASSVGLGSREAQYF.

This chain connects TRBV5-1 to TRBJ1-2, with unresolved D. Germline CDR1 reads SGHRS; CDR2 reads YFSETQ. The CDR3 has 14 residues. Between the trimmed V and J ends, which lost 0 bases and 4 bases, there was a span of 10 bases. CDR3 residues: CASSLDTSGYGYTF. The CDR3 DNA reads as TGCGCCAGCAGCTTGGATACTTCGGGCTATGGCTACACCTTC.

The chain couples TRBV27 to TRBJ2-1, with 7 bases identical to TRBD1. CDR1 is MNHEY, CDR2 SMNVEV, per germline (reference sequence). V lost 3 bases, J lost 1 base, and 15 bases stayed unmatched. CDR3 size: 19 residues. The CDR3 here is CASSLGRQGTSGSYNEQFF. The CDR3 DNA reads TGTGCCAGCAGTTTGGGACGACAGGGAACGTCGGGGTCCTACAATGAGCAGTTCTTC.

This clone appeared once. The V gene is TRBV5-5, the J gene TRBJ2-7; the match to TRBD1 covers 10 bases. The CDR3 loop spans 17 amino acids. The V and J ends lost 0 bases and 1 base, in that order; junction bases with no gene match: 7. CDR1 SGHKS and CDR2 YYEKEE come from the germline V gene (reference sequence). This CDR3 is CASSLGRLGQGSYEQYF. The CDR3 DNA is TGTGCCAGCAGCTTGGGAAGGTTGGGACAGGGGTCCTACGAGCAGTACTTC.

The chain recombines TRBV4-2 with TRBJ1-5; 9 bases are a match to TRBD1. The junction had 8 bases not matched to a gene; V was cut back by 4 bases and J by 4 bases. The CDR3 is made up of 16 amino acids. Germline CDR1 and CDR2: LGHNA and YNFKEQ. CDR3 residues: CASSRNPGTGNQPQHF. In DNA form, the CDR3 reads TGTGCCAGCAGCCGTAACCCCGGGACAGGGAATCAGCCCCAGCATTTT.